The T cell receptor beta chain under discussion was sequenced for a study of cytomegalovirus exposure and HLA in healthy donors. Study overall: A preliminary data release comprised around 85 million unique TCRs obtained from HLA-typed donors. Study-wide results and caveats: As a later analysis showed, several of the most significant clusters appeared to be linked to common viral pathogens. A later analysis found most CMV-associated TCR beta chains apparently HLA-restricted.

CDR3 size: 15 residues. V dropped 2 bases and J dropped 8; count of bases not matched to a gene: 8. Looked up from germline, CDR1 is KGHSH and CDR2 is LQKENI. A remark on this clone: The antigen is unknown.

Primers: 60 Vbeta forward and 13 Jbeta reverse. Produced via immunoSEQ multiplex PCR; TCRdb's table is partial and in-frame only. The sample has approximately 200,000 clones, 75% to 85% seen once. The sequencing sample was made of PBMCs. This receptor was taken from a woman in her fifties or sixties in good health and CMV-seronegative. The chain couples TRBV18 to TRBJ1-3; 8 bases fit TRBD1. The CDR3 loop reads CASSPSRQGADTIYF. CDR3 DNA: TGTGCCAGCTCACCATCGCGGCAGGGGGCGGACACCATATATTTT.